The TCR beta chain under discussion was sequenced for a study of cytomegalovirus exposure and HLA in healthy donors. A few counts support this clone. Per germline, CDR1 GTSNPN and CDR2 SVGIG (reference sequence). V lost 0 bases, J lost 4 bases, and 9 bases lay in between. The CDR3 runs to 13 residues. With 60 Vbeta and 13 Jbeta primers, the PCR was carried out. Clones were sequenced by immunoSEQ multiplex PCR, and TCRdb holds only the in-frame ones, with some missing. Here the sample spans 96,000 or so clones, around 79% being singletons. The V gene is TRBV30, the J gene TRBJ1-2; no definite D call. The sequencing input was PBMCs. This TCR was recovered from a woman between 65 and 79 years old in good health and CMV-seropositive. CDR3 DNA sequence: TGTGCCTGGAGTGTAGGCAGGATCTATGGCTACACCTTC. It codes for CAWSVGRIYGYTF.